Below, 15 T cell receptor beta chains from the same sample are listed, as sequenced in a study of T-cell memory formation after mild COVID-19 (dated by TCRdb to the early 2020s). The library came from 5' RACE. The listed sequencing device is Illumina NovaSeq 6000. The raw public reads went through TCRdb reprocessing: fastp at Q25, MiXCR clone calling, in-frame beta chains kept. Each record represents a unique CDR3 protein, reported with the most common genes and DNA among its rows. Here the sample has about 470,000 distinct CDR3 sequences; more than 20% occur a single time. In total, the top ten clones hold 9.5% to 15% of the sample. Sequencing was performed on PBMCs or a T cell subset sorted from them (not recorded which). These receptors were taken from an adult woman who had mild COVID-19 (a few samples of this study predate the infection). The sample titles of this study are shuffled in the database, so cell type and time point are left out; the donor was told from shared clones.

This clonotype was seen a few times. The chain couples TRBV5-1 to TRBJ1-2; perhaps TRBD1 as D (5 bases). Germline values: CDR1 SGHRS, CDR2 YFSETQ. This CDR3 comprises 15 residues. V was pared by 4 bases and J by 4 bases, with 17 bases between. The CDR3 is CASSRVVQDPYGYTF. CDR3 coding DNA: TGCGCCAGCAGCCGGGTGGTACAGGACCCCTATGGCTACACCTTC.

This clonotype was picked up one time. V is TRBV20-1 and J is TRBJ1-4; TRBD1 aligns across 9 bases. The V and J ends lost 4 bases and 8 bases, in that order; junction bases with no gene match: 5. The CDR3 consists of 13 residues. Germline V CDR1 and CDR2: DFQATT, SNEGSKA (reference sequence). CDR3 protein: CSATGQGYEKLFF. For the CDR3, the DNA is TGCAGTGCTACCGGACAGGGGTACGAAAAACTGTTTTTT.

The CDR3 spells CASSPPGKVSGYTF. The DNA of the CDR3 is TGTGCCAGCTCACCACCGGGTAAGGTCAGCGGCTACACCTTC. The chain recombines TRBV18 with TRBJ1-2; D unresolved. CDR3 size: 14 residues. CDR1 and CDR2 (germline): KGHSH, LQKENI. Trimming cost V 0 bases and J 8 bases, with 13 bases left between them.

The chain has TRBV5-1 and TRBJ2-7, with D uncertain. The V and J ends lost 1 base and 0 bases respectively, with 17 bases between them. The CDR3 loop spans 17 amino acids. Germline V gene sequence: CDR1 SGHRS, CDR2 YFSETQ. CDR3 DNA sequence: TGCGCCAGCAGCTTGACCTCGAATCGGCCGAACTCCTACGAGCAGTACTTC. Protein sequence: CASSLTSNRPNSYEQYF.

The chain combines TRBV4-2 with TRBJ2-5; D is perhaps TRBD2 (5 bases). Trimming shortened V by 1 base and J by 1 base, and 10 bases separated the two germline ends. Germline CDR1 and CDR2: LGHNA and YNFKEQ. The CDR3 spans 15 residues. In DNA, the CDR3 is TGTGCCAGCAGCCAAGGGATAGAGGGCCAAGAGACCCAGTACTTC. Amino acids: CASSQGIEGQETQYF.

The chain uses TRBV3-1 and TRBJ1-5; D gene unclear. The V gene lost 2 bases and the J gene lost 5 bases, with 7 bases spanning the gap. Germline CDR1 is LGHDT and CDR2 is YNNKEL (reference sequence). The CDR3 sequence is 13 residues long. The CDR3 DNA follows: TGTGCCAGCAGCCAATTAGAGGATCAGCCCCAGCATTTT. Translated: CASSQLEDQPQHF.

The V gene is TRBV7-9, the J gene TRBJ1-1; possible D gene TRBD1, 6 bases. V was clipped by 6 bases and J by 5 bases, with 19 bases between them. The V gene's germline CDR1 is SEHNR and CDR2 FQNEAQ (reference sequence). The CDR3 spans 15 residues. CDR3 nucleotide sequence: TGTGCCAGCAGGCCTAAGGACAGACTTGGGACTGAAGCTTTCTTT. Its translation: CASRPKDRLGTEAFF.

This clonotype was observed a few times. This chain connects TRBV12-3 or TRBV12-4 to TRBJ2-5, with a weak D call TRBD1 (5 bases). V was pared by 7 bases and J by 5 bases, with 14 bases between. CDR3 size: 13 residues. The CDR3 nucleotides read TGTGCCAGCACCCTAGGGGCTGGGGAGACCCAGTACTTC. It is translated as CASTLGAGETQYF.

The rearrangement joins TRBV2 to TRBJ2-5, with a tentative D call TRBD1 (6 bases). Germline V gives CDR1 SNHLY, CDR2 FYNNEI. The CDR3 sequence is 13 residues long. V lost 8 bases, J lost 5 bases, and 15 bases lay in between. This chain's CDR3 is CASEETGLETQYF. The CDR3 coding sequence is TGTGCCAGCGAGGAGACAGGCTTGGAGACCCAGTACTTC. Filled out from reference TRBV2 and TRBJ2-5, the complete variable domain reads EPEVTQTPSHQVTQMGQEVILRCVPISNHLYFYWYRQILGQKVEFLVSFYNNEISEKSEIFDDQFSVERPDGSNFTLKIRSTKLEDSAMYFCASEETGLETQYFGPGTRLLVL.

There are a few counts of this clonotype. The CDR3 nucleotides read TGTGCCAGCAGCGTATCTGGGCAGTCGGGAAACACCATATATTTT. It is translated as CASSVSGQSGNTIYF. The rearrangement links TRBV9 to TRBJ1-3; D gene ambiguous. Germline V CDR1 and CDR2: SGDLS, YYNGEE. The CDR3 covers 15 residues. V lost 1 base, J lost 4 bases, and 12 bases lay in between.

The gene calls are TRBV7-6 and TRBJ2-7; the match to TRBD2 covers 11 bases. CDR3 length: 15 residues. In germline, CDR1 is SGHVS, CDR2 FNYEAQ. The trim removed 5 bases at V and 5 bases at J, leaving 8 bases unmatched. DNA of the CDR3: TGTGCCAGCAGCCCGACTAGCGGGATGAGTAACGAGCAGTACTTC. Translation: CASSPTSGMSNEQYF.

This clonotype has more than one count but fewer than ten. The chain recombines TRBV20-1 with TRBJ2-1; tentative D call: TRBD2 (6 bases). This CDR3 spans 14 amino acids. The V end lost 6 bases, the J end lost 8 bases, and 20 bases lay between the germline ends. Germline values: CDR1 DFQATT, CDR2 SNEGSKA (reference sequence). In DNA, the CDR3 is TGCAGTGCCGGAGGCCTTGCTAGCGCCCATGAGCAGTTCTTC. It translates to CSAGGLASAHEQFF.

The chain is built from TRBV5-1 and TRBJ2-5; D uncertain. CDR1 is SGHRS and CDR2 is YFSETQ in the germline V gene. Trimming removed 1 base at V and 1 base at J, with 5 bases between. The CDR3 length is 13 residues. The CDR3 DNA sequence: TGCGCCAGCAGCTTGCCCCTCCAAGAGACCCAGTACTTC. Its translation: CASSLPLQETQYF.

In this sample, this clonotype turned up a few times. The chain uses TRBV24-1 and TRBJ2-1; D possibly uses TRBD1 or TRBD2 (5 bases each). CDR1 KGHDR and CDR2 SFDVKD come from the germline V gene. Trimming left V 3 bases short and J 15 bases short, with 17 bases between. The CDR3 totals 13 residues. In DNA form, the CDR3 reads TGTGCCACCAGTGATCTCAGGGCTCGGGGTAGGTTCTTC. Translating it yields CATSDLRARGRFF.

The rearrangement links TRBV5-4 to TRBJ2-1; 14 bases map to TRBD2. CDR3 length equals 16 residues. CDR1 and CDR2 (germline): SGHNT, YYREEE (reference sequence). The V segment lost 2 bases and the J segment 10 bases; nucleotides outside the gene matches: 8. The CDR3, as DNA: TGTGCCAGCAGCTTCGGGACTAGCGGGGGCCTACAGGAGCAGTTCTTC. Translating it yields CASSFGTSGGLQEQFF.